This T cell receptor (beta chain) was sequenced during a study of T cells in pancreatic ductal adenocarcinoma. The selected patients with pancreatic ductal adenocarcinoma had surgery but no neoadjuvant therapy. J was trimmed by 5 bases and V by 4 bases; bases with no gene match: 9. The length of the CDR3 is 15 residues. Germline V gene sequence: CDR1 MGHRA, CDR2 YSYEKL. The assay was immunoSEQ multiplex PCR, and TCRdb's table has in-frame clones only and misses some. The sample yields over 100,000 clones, nearly 95% seen once. The genes are TRBV4-1 and TRBJ2-7, with 9 bases identical to TRBD1. This receptor was identified in a human donor with pancreatic ductal adenocarcinoma. Sequenced input: PBMCs. DNA for the CDR3: TGCGCCAGCAGCCCACTCGGGACAGGGCTGAACGAGCAGTACTTC. It yields the protein CASSPLGTGLNEQYF.